This T cell receptor (beta chain) emerged from a study of OX40 agonist ivuxolimab in advanced cancers. Study-wide points: The authors also found low normalized T-cell clonal expansion in some nonresponders. Expanded clones belonging to CD8+ T cells outnumbered, on average, those of CD4+.

Comment on this clone: Its cognate antigen is unknown.

Trimming removed 5 bases from V and 6 bases from J, with 14 bases in between. CDR3 length: 13 amino acids. Per germline, CDR1 SGHVS and CDR2 FNYEAQ. Patients were excluded for autoimmune disease history or systemic immunosuppression. Blood draws occurred at baseline, cycle 4 day 1, and cycle 7 day 1. The data were produced by immunoSEQ multiplex PCR, yet TCRdb's version contains in-frame clones alone and is incomplete. The sample includes 50,000 to 65,000 clones, around 84% seen only once; the top ten take less than 5%. The chain joins TRBV7-6 to TRBJ2-7; D ambiguous. Specimen: CD4+ or CD8+ T cells sorted from blood, collected in a trial of the OX40 agonist ivuxolimab. This clonotype was obtained from an adult with an advanced solid tumor such as melanoma, head and neck, liver or kidney cancer. The CDR3 sequence: CASSRNARAEQYF. In DNA, the CDR3 is TGTGCCAGCAGCCGCAACGCTAGGGCCGAGCAGTACTTC.